The 20 T cell receptor beta chains presented below share a single source sample, sequenced in a study of shared T cell receptors in the human thymus. The data were produced by immunoSEQ multiplex PCR, yet TCRdb's version contains in-frame clones alone and is incomplete. The data show around 730,000 clones, with roughly 85% seen just once and 0.0095% to 0.011% held by the top ten. Separately, the same data were catalogued under a study of human thymus T cells.

The source material was thymocytes. Source of these receptors: a girl younger than two with a congenital heart defect.

This clone was found once. This chain connects TRBV6-1 to TRBJ2-5; 8 bases align to TRBD1. Germline-derived CDR1 and CDR2 are MNHNS and SASEGT. This CDR3 has 15 amino acids. J lost 5 bases, V lost 6 bases, and 11 bases had no gene match. This CDR3 reads CASSPHKTGEETQYF. Written as DNA, the CDR3 is TGTGCCAGCAGCCCTCATAAGACAGGGGAGGAGACCCAGTACTTC.

The genes are TRBV11-2 and TRBJ2-1; D might be TRBD1 (6 bases). CDR1 is SGHAT and CDR2 is FQNNGV in the germline V gene. The CDR3 consists of 14 residues. Trimming left V 6 bases short and J 8 bases short, with 17 bases between. This chain's CDR3 is CASSPQDSRDEQFF. As DNA, the CDR3 is TGTGCCAGCAGTCCTCAGGACAGTAGGGATGAGCAGTTCTTC.

The chain has TRBV14 and TRBJ1-3, with a possible D match to TRBD1 (5 bases). This CDR3 region has 16 residues. Deletions cut 0 bases from V and 4 bases from J, with 13 bases between. CDR1 and CDR2 (germline): SGHDN, FVKESK. The CDR3 DNA sequence: TGTGCCAGCAGCCAAGAAGGTTGGCAGGGAGGAAACACCATATATTTT. Translating it yields CASSQEGWQGGNTIYF.

The chain joins TRBV4-3 to TRBJ1-1; possibly TRBD1 for D (6 bases). The CDR3 totals 15 residues. With 1 base removed from V and 0 bases from J, the gap between germline ends came to 9 bases. From germline, CDR1 is LGHNA and CDR2 YSLEER. The DNA of the CDR3 is TGCGCCAGCAGCCAAGGGGGACACCTGAACACTGAAGCTTTCTTT. This encodes CASSQGGHLNTEAFF.

Here the CDR3 DNA reads TGTGCCAGCAGTCAGGGGAACAATCAGCCCCAGCATTTT. Translating it yields CASSQGNNQPQHF. The V call is TRBV6-1, the J call TRBJ1-5; TRBD1 might be the D (6 bases). The V end lost 5 bases, the J end lost 3 bases, and 8 bases lay between the germline ends. The CDR3 is made up of 13 amino acids. Germline CDR1 MNHNS, CDR2 SASEGT.

This clone was detected a few times. The gene calls are TRBV4-1 and TRBJ2-7; D is possibly TRBD2 (6 bases). The V gene lost 0 bases and the J gene lost 4 bases, with 13 bases spanning the gap. The CDR3 sequence is 15 residues long. Germline loops: CDR1 MGHRA, CDR2 YSYEKL. The CDR3 sequence is CASSQDLRRAYEQYF. The DNA for the CDR3 is TGCGCCAGCAGCCAAGATCTCAGGAGGGCTTACGAGCAGTACTTC.

The chain has TRBV27 and TRBJ2-7; D call uncertain. Germline CDR1 and CDR2: MNHEY and SMNVEV (reference sequence). V lost 1 base and J 2 bases, leaving 15 bases between the germline ends. This CDR3 has 16 amino acids. The CDR3 coding sequence is TGTGCCAGCAGTTTATACAGAAACTCCATAACCTACGAGCAGTACTTC. Translating gives CASSLYRNSITYEQYF.

The chain combines TRBV7-2 with TRBJ1-5; 9 nucleotides align to TRBD1. This CDR3 has 15 residues. V gave up 2 bases and J gave up 4 bases; unmatched junction bases: 3. CDR1 is SGHTA, CDR2 FQGNSA, per germline. The CDR3 DNA sequence: TGTGCCAGCAGCTTATCCGGGACAGGGAATCAGCCCCAGCATTTT. It specifies CASSLSGTGNQPQHF.

This clone was observed a few times. J is TRBJ1-4 and V is TRBV2; maybe TRBD1 (5 bases). Trimming pared 7 bases from V and 8 bases from J, leaving 20 bases between. This CDR3 comprises 15 residues. CDR1 SNHLY and CDR2 FYNNEI come from the germline V gene. As DNA, the CDR3 is TGTGCCAGCAAGGAGCGGGGGGTAGCTCTCGAAAAACTGTTTTTT. It specifies CASKERGVALEKLFF.

As for this clone: The sample contains more than one DNA sequence encoding this CDR3. This chain links TRBV5-1 with TRBJ1-6; no firm D call. V lost 0 bases and J lost 6, with 4 bases in between. The CDR3 is 13 amino acids. Germline CDR1 and CDR2: SGHRS and YFSETQ. Here the CDR3 DNA reads TGCGCCAGCAGCTTGGCAGTTAATTCACCCCTCCACTTT. It is translated as CASSLAVNSPLHF.

The sample holds one count of this clone. The J gene is TRBJ1-1, the V gene TRBV5-6; 8 bases map to TRBD1. The CDR3 has 15 amino acids. The germline CDR1 and CDR2 sequences are SGHDT and YYEEEE. The J segment lost 4 bases and the V segment lost 3 bases, leaving 8 bases of the junction unmatched. The CDR3 is CASSYRTGMFTEAFF. In nucleotides, the CDR3 is TGTGCCAGCAGCTACCGGACAGGGATGTTCACTGAAGCTTTCTTT.

This sequence joins TRBV6-5 and TRBJ2-3; TRBD2 matches at 7 bases. The CDR3 runs to 16 residues. V shed 4 bases, J shed 2 bases, and the junction held 9 bases outside the gene matches. Germline V gene data show CDR1 as MNHEY and CDR2 as SVGAGI. CDR3 sequence reads: CASSSPSGGFTDTQYF. In nucleotides, the CDR3 is TGTGCCAGCAGTTCCCCCTCCGGGGGGTTCACAGATACGCAGTATTTT.

The J gene is TRBJ1-4, the V gene TRBV4-1, with D possibly matching TRBD1 (5 bases). Deletions cut 5 bases from V and 8 bases from J, with 27 bases between. The CDR3 totals 18 residues. Germline loops: CDR1 MGHRA, CDR2 YSYEKL. DNA for the CDR3: TGCGCCAGCAGCTGGGTCTGTGGCTTGGGTCACGGGGGAGAAAAACTGTTTTTT. Amino acids: CASSWVCGLGHGGEKLFF.

The chain couples TRBV4-1 to TRBJ1-5, with D maybe TRBD1 (6 bases). V lost 0 bases and J 2 bases, leaving 17 bases between the germline ends. From germline, CDR1 is MGHRA and CDR2 YSYEKL. The CDR3 is made up of 18 amino acids. DNA of the CDR3: TGCGCCAGCAGCCAAGATAAAGAGGGACATTTGGGCAATCAGCCCCAGCATTTT. Translation gives CASSQDKEGHLGNQPQHF.

DNA for the CDR3: TGCAGCGCCAATCGGGACTCGCGCGGCTACACCTTC. The encoded protein is CSANRDSRGYTF. The V call is TRBV29-1, the J call TRBJ1-2, with a possible D match to TRBD1 (5 bases). Germline-derived CDR1 and CDR2 are SQVTM and ANQGSEA. V was pared by 7 bases and J by 8 bases, with 17 bases between. CDR3 length: 12 residues.

This rearrangement joins TRBV7-9 to TRBJ1-1, with TRBD1 as a possible D gene (5 bases). The CDR3 totals 15 residues. V was trimmed by 1 base and J by 8 bases, leaving 17 bases between them. Germline loops: CDR1 SEHNR, CDR2 FQNEAQ (reference sequence). This CDR3 is CASSLGQGVFLEAFF. CDR3 nucleotides: TGTGCCAGCAGCTTAGGGCAGGGTGTTTTCCTCGAAGCTTTCTTT.

The chain uses TRBV30 and TRBJ1-1, with TRBD1 as a possible D gene (5 bases). The V gene lost 0 bases and the J gene lost 6 bases, with 14 bases spanning the gap. CDR1 GTSNPN and CDR2 SVGIG come from the germline V gene (reference sequence). CDR3 size: 14 residues. The CDR3 protein is CAWSVSRVESEAFF. CDR3 coding DNA: TGTGCCTGGAGTGTTTCCAGGGTCGAGTCTGAAGCTTTCTTT.

The genes are TRBV2 and TRBJ1-4, with 9 bases lining up with TRBD1. V lost 4 bases and J lost 4; bases outside the gene matches: 13. The CDR3 length is 18 residues. Germline V gene lookup returns CDR1 SNHLY and CDR2 FYNNEI. CDR3 in DNA: TGTGCCAGCAGTGTTCGGGACAGGGTGGGTGTGAATAATGAAAAACTGTTTTTT. Its translation: CASSVRDRVGVNNEKLFF. Variable domain in full (rest from reference TRBV2 and TRBJ1-4): EPEVTQTPSHQVTQMGQEVILRCVPISNHLYFYWYRQILGQKVEFLVSFYNNEISEKSEIFDDQFSVERPDGSNFTLKIRSTKLEDSAMYFCASSVRDRVGVNNEKLFFGSGTQLSVL.

The chain couples TRBV11-2 to TRBJ2-1; 9 bases align to TRBD1. CDR1 and CDR2 from the germline V gene are SGHAT and FQNNGV. With V trimmed by 5 bases and J by 12 bases, 17 bases remained unmatched. The CDR3 contains 16 residues. The CDR3 DNA follows: TGTGCCAGCAGCACAACCCTTCCGGGACAGGGAAAGTGGCAGTTCTTC. It specifies CASSTTLPGQGKWQFF. The full variable domain, its missing parts supplied by reference TRBV11-2 and TRBJ2-1, is EAGVAQSPRYKIIEKRQSVAFWCNPISGHATLYWYQQILGQGPKLLIQFQNNGVVDDSQLPKDRFSAERLKGVDSTLKIQPAKLEDSAVYLCASSTTLPGQGKWQFFGPGTRLTVL.

V and J are TRBV10-2 and TRBJ2-7; 10 bases match TRBD2. Germline V gene sequence: CDR1 WSHSY, CDR2 SAAADI. This CDR3 has 17 residues. V lost 4 bases and J lost 5; bases outside the gene matches: 14. The DNA for the CDR3 is TGCGCCAGCAGTGGCCTAGCGGGGGCCATCGGCAGGGACGAGCAGTACTTC. As protein: CASSGLAGAIGRDEQYF.